The 14 T cell receptor beta chains given below trace back to one sample, sequenced in a study of T cells after yellow fever vaccination. Via MiXCR, TCRdb re-called the 5' RACE reads, giving one row per CDR3 protein. The sample holds under 550,000 distinct CDR3 sequences, roughly 22% seen once. Here the sequenced sample was PBMCs, taken roughly 20 days after the first yellow fever vaccination. These receptors all come from a man aged 18 to 30 who received the YFV17D yellow fever vaccine.

Only a few counts were recorded for this clonotype. V gene TRBV25-1 combines with J gene TRBJ1-1; possible D gene TRBD1, 5 bases. V dropped 1 base and J dropped 0 bases, with 9 bases sitting between them. This CDR3 contains 15 residues. Looked up from germline, CDR1 is MGHDK and CDR2 is SYGVNS. CDR3 region: CASSEWGIMNTEAFF. In DNA form, the CDR3 reads TGTGCCAGCAGTGAATGGGGGATCATGAACACTGAAGCTTTCTTT.

The V and J genes are TRBV7-9 and TRBJ1-5; perhaps TRBD1 as D (6 bases). The germline V gene has CDR1 SEHNR and CDR2 FQNEAQ (reference sequence). CDR3 length: 15 residues. V lost 5 bases, J lost 7 bases, and 18 bases lay in between. CDR3 nucleotides: TGTGCCAGCAGCCGTAGGGGGGGGCCCGGCCAGCCCCAGCATTTT. Amino acid sequence: CASSRRGGPGQPQHF.

This clonotype has a count of ten or more. The rearrangement links TRBV5-1 to TRBJ1-2; tentatively, D is TRBD1 (5 bases). The CDR3 is 13 residues long. Germline V gene lookup returns CDR1 SGHRS and CDR2 YFSETQ. The ends were cut back, 4 bases at V and 3 bases at J, with 10 bases in the middle. CDR3 sequence reads: CASSPDSYYGYTF. DNA of the CDR3: TGCGCCAGCAGCCCAGACAGCTACTATGGCTACACCTTC.

This rearrangement joins TRBV9 to TRBJ2-3; no definite D call. The germline V and J ends were trimmed by 4 bases and 0 bases, with 18 bases remaining between them. Germline V lookup: CDR1 SGDLS, CDR2 YYNGEE. This CDR3 is built from 17 residues. CDR3 in amino acids: CASSPNGQTFSTDTQYF. CDR3 nucleotides: TGTGCCAGCAGCCCAAACGGGCAGACCTTTAGCACAGATACGCAGTATTTT.

The CDR3 sequence is CASNTNTGELFF. The CDR3 DNA follows: TGTGCCAGCAACACGAACACCGGGGAGCTGTTTTTT. V gene TRBV6-2 or TRBV6-3 combines with J gene TRBJ2-2; unclear D gene. Germline V CDR1 and CDR2: MNHEY, SVGEGT. The CDR3 has 12 residues. The V gene lost 7 bases and the J gene lost 0 bases, with 3 bases spanning the gap.

The chain combines TRBV4-3 with TRBJ2-7, with D perhaps TRBD1 or TRBD2 (5 bases each). Trimming cost V 4 bases and J 2 bases, with 21 bases left between them. Germline lookup yields CDR1 LGHNA and CDR2 YSLEER. The CDR3 loop spans 17 amino acids. The CDR3 here is CASSRGRLRDVTYEQYV. The CDR3 DNA follows: TGCGCCAGCAGCCGCGGTCGCCTCCGGGACGTTACCTACGAGCAGTACGTC.

This chain uses TRBV12-3 or TRBV12-4 with TRBJ1-2; 10 bases are a match to TRBD1. The CDR3 runs 13 residues. J was trimmed by 8 bases and V by 7 bases; bases with no gene match: 7. This CDR3 reads CASTTTGGEGYTF. The CDR3 DNA is TGTGCCAGCACCACGACAGGGGGCGAAGGCTACACCTTC.

The chain joins TRBV6-1 to TRBJ1-2; D call uncertain. The CDR3 runs 15 residues. Trimming took 6 bases from V and 4 from J, leaving 18 bases between them. Germline V gene lookup returns CDR1 MNHNS and CDR2 SASEGT. The DNA of the CDR3 is TGTGCCAGCAGACGCGACACCTGGATGGGCTATGGCTACACCTTC. Protein: CASRRDTWMGYGYTF.

The chain has TRBV7-9 and TRBJ2-7, with D possibly matching TRBD2 (7 bases). V lost 1 base and J lost 6, with 13 bases in between. The CDR3 spans 14 residues. Germline-derived CDR1 and CDR2 are SEHNR and FQNEAQ (reference sequence). CDR3 sequence: CASSLEGGAGEQYF. The CDR3 DNA sequence: TGTGCCAGCAGCTTAGAGGGGGGGGCAGGCGAGCAGTACTTC.

This clonotype was picked up a small number of times. V and J are TRBV25-1 and TRBJ1-2, with unresolved D. CDR1 is MGHDK, CDR2 SYGVNS, per germline. The V end lost 4 bases, the J end lost 6 bases, and 9 bases lay between the germline ends. The CDR3 extends over 12 amino acids. This chain's CDR3 is CASSAGRDGYTF. The CDR3 DNA reads as TGTGCCAGCAGTGCCGGGAGGGATGGCTACACCTTC.

The chain is built from TRBV6-2 or TRBV6-3 and TRBJ2-5; 7 bases are shared with TRBD1. The CDR3 totals 14 residues. J was trimmed by 2 bases and V by 8 bases; bases with no gene match: 8. CDR1 and CDR2 from the germline V gene are MNHEY and SVGEGT. The CDR3 spells CASGRRTGQETQYF. DNA of the CDR3: TGTGCCAGCGGAAGGAGGACAGGTCAAGAGACCCAGTACTTC.

This clonotype occurred a few times. This chain links TRBV20-1 with TRBJ2-1, with D perhaps TRBD1 or TRBD2 (5 bases each). Deletions cut 6 bases from V and 6 bases from J, with 9 bases between. The CDR3 runs to 11 residues. CDR1 DFQATT and CDR2 SNEGSKA come from the germline V gene (reference sequence). This CDR3 reads CSALRGNEQFF. The CDR3 DNA reads TGCAGTGCGCTGAGGGGCAATGAGCAGTTCTTC.

V gene TRBV29-1 combines with J gene TRBJ2-3, with D hard to call. V lost 1 base to trimming and J lost 6 bases, with 14 bases between them. The CDR3 is 14 amino acids. Germline-derived CDR1 and CDR2 are SQVTM and ANQGSEA. The CDR3 is CSVEGSGLADTQYF. The CDR3 DNA reads TGCAGCGTTGAAGGATCCGGGCTGGCGGATACGCAGTATTTT.

A few counts support this clonotype. The chain employs TRBV10-3 and TRBJ1-5; D is ambiguous. The V gene's germline CDR1 is ENHRY and CDR2 SYGVKD. V was trimmed by 6 bases and J by 6 bases, leaving 9 bases between them. The CDR3 consists of 12 residues. The CDR3 loop is CAIRAAGQPQHF. As DNA, the CDR3 is TGTGCCATCAGGGCCGCGGGTCAGCCCCAGCATTTT.